This T cell receptor beta chain was sequenced during a study of shared clonotypes between healthy human individuals. About the research overall: Used for every donor were three CD4 naive, three CD4 memory, two CD8 naive and one CD8 memory plate.

TCRdb's table, derived via immunoSEQ multiplex PCR, lists solely in-frame clones and lacks some. This sample yields over 2 million clones, of which 90% to 95% are seen a single time; roughly 0.13% belongs to the top ten. V dropped 4 bases and J dropped 7 bases, with 18 bases sitting between them. Per germline, CDR1 SGDLS and CDR2 YYNGEE. The CDR3 contains 15 residues. The rearrangement uses TRBV9 and TRBJ2-1; D is tentatively TRBD1 or TRBD2 (6 bases each). The sample was naive CD4+ T cells sorted from blood. The subset: CD45RA+ positively selected. The sequence derives from a man aged 18 to 35 in good health. The CDR3 DNA sequence: TGTGCCAGCAGCCCCCGTGGGGGCGGGAAGAATGAGCAGTTCTTC. Amino acids: CASSPRGGGKNEQFF.